Listed here are 21 T cell receptor beta chains from one sample, sequenced in a study of post-analysis software for immune sequencing data. The study's findings and limits: In patients, TRBV5-6, TRBV5-1 and TRBV20-1 belonged to four or five TRBV segments found more frequently than in controls.

Carried by the TCR beta cDNA libraries were unique molecular identifiers. Using its own MiXCR run on the PCR reads, TCRdb lists one record per CDR3 protein. The sample holds around 710,000 distinct CDR3 sequences, more than 45% seen once. Their target antigens are unknown. Material: blood. All receptors derive from a girl aged 5-17 years with multiple sclerosis.

This clonotype turned up a few times. The chain joins TRBV12-3 or TRBV12-4 to TRBJ1-2; D is undetermined. Deletions cut 10 bases from V and 4 bases from J, with 16 bases between. This CDR3 is built from 13 residues. The CDR3 region is CATAVATSYGYTF. CDR3 nucleotide sequence: TGTGCCACGGCGGTGGCGACAAGCTATGGCTACACCTTC.

This rearrangement joins TRBV7-3 to TRBJ1-6, with no clear D. The CDR3 is made up of 15 amino acids. V gave up 2 bases and J gave up 7 bases, with 12 bases separating them. Germline V gene lookup returns CDR1 SGHTA and CDR2 FQGTGA. CDR3 sequence: CASSLEGSLNSPLHF. The CDR3 DNA is TGTGCCAGCAGCTTAGAAGGCTCCCTAAATTCACCCCTCCACTTT.

This CDR3 is CATSDATGLAGVRGLYNEQFF. DNA for the CDR3: TGTGCCACCAGTGATGCCACGGGACTAGCGGGAGTCCGGGGCCTATACAATGAGCAGTTCTTC. The V call is TRBV24-1, the J call TRBJ2-1; 14 bases are a match to TRBD2. Germline V CDR1 and CDR2: KGHDR, SFDVKD. Trimming removed 3 bases from V and 4 bases from J; junction bases left unmatched: 16. CDR3 size: 21 residues.

The chain recombines TRBV12-3 or TRBV12-4 with TRBJ2-7; 8 bases are a match to TRBD2. V lost 8 bases to trimming and J lost 1 base; unmatched junction nucleotides: 7. The CDR3 runs to 14 residues. The CDR3 DNA reads TGTGCCAGCGCCCAAAGCGGGAGTTCCTACGAGCAGTACTTC. This encodes CASAQSGSSYEQYF.

The chain combines TRBV12-3 or TRBV12-4 with TRBJ1-1, with TRBD1 matching 7 bases. This CDR3 contains 15 residues. Trimming cost V 6 bases and J 2 bases; bases outside gene matches: 9. The CDR3 region has the DNA TGTGCCAGCAGCCCAAACAGGGGAAGTAACACTGAAGCTTTCTTT. Translating gives CASSPNRGSNTEAFF.

V and J are TRBV28 and TRBJ2-1, with 8 positions matching TRBD2. Germline CDR1 reads MDHEN; CDR2 reads SYDVKM. Trimming removed 6 bases from V and 5 bases from J; junction bases left unmatched: 9. This CDR3 has 15 amino acids. The CDR3 spells CASRRPGLDDNEQFF. The CDR3 DNA follows: TGTGCCAGCAGACGTCCGGGACTAGACGACAATGAGCAGTTCTTC.

The rearrangement uses TRBV7-9 and TRBJ1-1; no clear D. Germline V gene lookup returns CDR1 SEHNR and CDR2 FQNEAQ (reference sequence). The CDR3 is 15 amino acids. Trimming stripped 7 bases from V and 1 base from J, with 16 bases between. In nucleotides, the CDR3 is TGTGCCAGCACCGGAGGACGGGAATCGAACACTGAAGCTTTCTTT. Protein product: CASTGGRESNTEAFF.

The chain combines TRBV27 with TRBJ2-7, with a weak D call TRBD2 (6 bases). The CDR3 covers 12 residues. Deletions cut 6 bases from V and 3 bases from J, with 9 bases between. Germline CDR1 MNHEY, CDR2 SMNVEV (reference sequence). CDR3 sequence reads: CASRGGNYEQYF. In nucleotides, the CDR3 is TGTGCCAGCAGGGGGGGTAACTACGAGCAGTACTTC.

The chain recombines TRBV7-2 with TRBJ2-7; a possible D gene is TRBD1 (5 bases). The CDR3 covers 13 residues. V was pared by 8 bases and J by 0 bases, with 11 bases between. CDR1 is SGHTA and CDR2 is FQGNSA in the germline V gene. The DNA of the CDR3 is TGTGCCAGCGAGGACAAACGCTCCTACGAGCAGTACTTC. Translating it yields CASEDKRSYEQYF.

This clonotype was detected only a few times. CDR3 sequence: CASSLNLSGGTDTQYF. CDR3 nucleotides: TGCGCCAGCAGCTTGAATCTTTCGGGCGGAACAGATACGCAGTATTTT. The V and J genes are TRBV5-1 and TRBJ2-3, with D hard to call. The CDR3 has 16 residues. Germline V gene data show CDR1 as SGHRS and CDR2 as YFSETQ. The germline V and J ends were trimmed by 1 base and 3 bases, with 15 bases remaining between them.

J is TRBJ1-5 and V is TRBV7-9; weak D call: TRBD1 (6 bases). Germline CDR1 SEHNR, CDR2 FQNEAQ (reference sequence). Trimming took 5 bases from V and 0 from J, leaving 11 bases between them. The CDR3 sequence is 15 residues long. The CDR3 reads CASSRTEDSNQPQHF. DNA for the CDR3: TGTGCCAGCAGCAGGACAGAAGATAGCAATCAGCCCCAGCATTTT.

V usage is TRBV7-6 and J usage is TRBJ1-1; D gene unclear. The ends were cut back, 1 base at V and 0 bases at J, with 9 bases in the middle. The CDR3 contains 15 residues. Germline loops: CDR1 SGHVS, CDR2 FNYEAQ. CDR3: CASSLGSGMNTEAFF. CDR3 DNA: TGTGCCAGCAGCTTAGGCTCGGGGATGAACACTGAAGCTTTCTTT.

CDR3 bases: TGTGCCTGGAGTAGCGGCGGGGCAGAAGGCAAAAACATTCAGTACTTC. Translated: CAWSSGGAEGKNIQYF. The rearrangement uses TRBV30 and TRBJ2-4, with a weak D call TRBD2 (6 bases). The CDR3 sequence is 16 residues long. Trimming stripped 2 bases from V and 3 bases from J, with 17 bases between. Germline V gene lookup returns CDR1 GTSNPN and CDR2 SVGIG (reference sequence).

The chain employs TRBV12-3 or TRBV12-4 and TRBJ2-1; 8 nucleotides line up with TRBD2. Unmatched junction bases numbered 2, after V lost 0 bases and J lost 10 bases. This CDR3 is 13 amino acids long. In nucleotides, the CDR3 is TGTGCCAGCAGTTTAGCGGTAGCGGGAGAGCAGTTCTTC. The encoded protein is CASSLAVAGEQFF.

The chain employs TRBV24-1 and TRBJ1-5; D unresolved. The germline V and J ends were trimmed by 9 bases and 4 bases, with 18 bases remaining between them. Germline CDR1 and CDR2: KGHDR and SFDVKD. This CDR3 comprises 15 residues. This CDR3 is CATQFPDGRNQPQHF. In DNA form, the CDR3 reads TGTGCCACCCAATTCCCGGACGGGAGAAATCAGCCCCAGCATTTT.

This clonotype was found once. The chain employs TRBV19 and TRBJ2-7; D is uncertain. Germline assignment: CDR1 LNHDA and CDR2 SQIVND (reference sequence). V was shortened by 5 bases and J by 3 bases, with 8 bases between the two germline ends. This CDR3 contains 12 residues. The CDR3 sequence is CASSAQNYEQYF. The CDR3 bases are TGTGCCAGTAGTGCTCAAAACTACGAGCAGTACTTC.

This chain joins TRBV4-2 and TRBJ2-5; 8 nucleotides agree with TRBD2. With V trimmed by 0 bases and J by 0 bases, 6 bases remained unmatched. Germline CDR1 and CDR2: LGHNA and YNFKEQ. The CDR3 has 17 residues. The CDR3 spells CASSQELAARYQETQYF. Here the CDR3 DNA reads TGTGCCAGCAGCCAAGAACTAGCGGCCAGGTACCAAGAGACCCAGTACTTC.

The chain uses TRBV7-2 and TRBJ1-2; weak D call: TRBD1 (6 bases). This CDR3 contains 14 residues. Germline V gives CDR1 SGHTA, CDR2 FQGNSA. Here the CDR3 reads CAGGGVPANYGYTF. In DNA, the CDR3 is TGTGCTGGGGGCGGGGTTCCAGCTAACTATGGCTACACCTTC.

This clonotype has just a few counts. One junction end disagrees with the germline gene, perhaps due to a read error. The chain uses TRBV6-6 and TRBJ1-6; 7 bases map to TRBD1. Per germline, CDR1 MNHNY and CDR2 SVGAGI (reference sequence). The CDR3 spans 16 residues. The DNA for the CDR3 is TGTGCCAGCAGTTACGCTCCGGGACAGAACAATTCGCCCCTCCACTTT. It translates to CASSYAPGQNNSPLHF.

The chain carries TRBV28 and TRBJ2-3, with D tentatively TRBD2 (5 bases). Germline lookup yields CDR1 MDHEN and CDR2 SYDVKM. The CDR3 loop spans 15 amino acids. V lost 2 bases and J lost 2, with 11 bases in between. CDR3 residues: CASSLTWEITDTQYF. The CDR3 DNA reads TGTGCCAGCAGTTTAACCTGGGAGATCACAGATACGCAGTATTTT.

Of note for this clonotype: One end of the junction does not line up with germline, which may come from a read error. V is TRBV15 and J is TRBJ2-3, with TRBD2 matching over 7 bases. The length of the CDR3 is 14 residues. The germline V gene encodes CDR1 LNHNV and CDR2 YYDKDF (reference sequence). CDR3 nucleotides: TGTGCCACCCGTGCGGGGGACCTCACGGATACGCGGTATTTT. Its protein product is CATRAGDLTDTRYF.